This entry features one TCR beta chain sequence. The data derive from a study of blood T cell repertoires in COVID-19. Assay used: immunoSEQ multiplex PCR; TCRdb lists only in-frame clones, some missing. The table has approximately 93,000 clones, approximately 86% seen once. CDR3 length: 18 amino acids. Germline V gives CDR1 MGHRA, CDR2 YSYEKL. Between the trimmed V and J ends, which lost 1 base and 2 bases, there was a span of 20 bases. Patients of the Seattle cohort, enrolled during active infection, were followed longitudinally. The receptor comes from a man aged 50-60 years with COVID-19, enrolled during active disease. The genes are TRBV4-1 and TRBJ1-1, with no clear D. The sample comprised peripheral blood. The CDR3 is CASSQVIAQVLRNTEAFF. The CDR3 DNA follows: TGCGCCAGCAGCCAAGTAATCGCCCAGGTGCTTAGAAACACTGAAGCTTTCTTT.